The 5 T cell receptor beta chains below come from one sample, sequenced in a study of shared clonotypes between healthy human individuals. Measured with immunoSEQ multiplex PCR; TCRdb has only the in-frame clones, and not every one. This table has about half a million clones, approximately 80% appearing once. The sequenced sample consisted of PBMCs. The receptor source for this set is a woman aged 40 to 50 in good health. Some clones in this sample may be carry-over from other donors' samples.

For this clone: The junction departs from the called germline gene at one end, perhaps through a read error. The gene calls are TRBV7-7 and TRBJ2-7; perhaps D is TRBD1 or TRBD2 (6 bases each). The CDR3 loop spans 18 amino acids. Per the germline V gene, CDR1 is SSHAT and CDR2 is FNYEAQ (reference sequence). The CDR3 region is CASSLAPNTGGPPHEQYF. The CDR3 DNA reads as TGTGCTAGCAGCTTAGCCCCCAACACCGGGGGCCCCCCCCACGAGCAGTACTTC.

The CDR3: CASSYLAGGSYNEQFF. In nucleotides, the CDR3 is TGTGCCAGCAGTTATTTGGCGGGAGGTTCCTACAATGAGCAGTTCTTC. This chain links TRBV6-5 with TRBJ2-1, with TRBD2 identical over 8 bases. After removal of 3 bases from V and 1 base from J, the junction contained 5 bases not matched to a gene. Germline loops: CDR1 MNHEY, CDR2 SVGAGI. CDR3 length equals 16 residues.

The chain joins TRBV6-5 to TRBJ2-7; maybe TRBD2 (5 bases). Deletions cut 5 bases from V and 3 bases from J, with 14 bases between. The CDR3 loop spans 14 amino acids. CDR1 and CDR2 from the germline V gene are MNHEY and SVGAGI. CDR3 nucleotide sequence: TGTGCCAGCAGTGCGCTAGGACGGGACTACGAGCAGTACTTC. It translates to CASSALGRDYEQYF.

This chain joins TRBV27 and TRBJ2-2, with 7 bases fitting TRBD1. The J segment lost 2 bases and the V segment lost 6 bases, leaving 3 bases of the junction unmatched. Germline V CDR1 and CDR2: MNHEY, SMNVEV (reference sequence). The CDR3 covers 14 residues. Here the CDR3 reads CASRQGYNTGELFF. The CDR3 DNA is TGTGCCAGCAGACAGGGGTATAACACCGGGGAGCTGTTTTTT.

This chain uses TRBV19 with TRBJ1-5, with unresolved D. Germline V CDR1 and CDR2: LNHDA, SQIVND (reference sequence). CDR3 length: 13 amino acids. Trimming pared 3 bases from V and 0 bases from J, leaving 3 bases between. The CDR3 region is CASSMDSNQPQHF. The DNA of the CDR3 is TGTGCCAGTAGTATGGATAGCAATCAGCCCCAGCATTTT.